Presented here are 26 T cell receptor beta chains from one specimen sequenced in a study of HIV-infected patients and healthy controls. TCRdb recomputed calls from the 5' RACE reads with MiXCR, one row per CDR3 protein. The sample holds more than 60,000 distinct CDR3 sequences, 15% to 20% seen once. Source material: CD4+ T cells from blood. The receptors stem from a human donor in good health.

The sample holds many counts of this clonotype. The chain recombines TRBV12-3 or TRBV12-4 with TRBJ1-1; a possible D gene is TRBD1 (5 bases). The CDR3 sequence is 13 residues long. V lost 9 bases and J lost 2, with 13 bases in between. CDR3 in amino acids: CASSTAHNTEAFF. In DNA, the CDR3 is TGTGCCAGTTCGACAGCTCATAACACTGAAGCTTTCTTT.

This clonotype was detected only a few times. The J gene is TRBJ1-2, the V gene TRBV29-1; tentative D call: TRBD1 (6 bases). From germline, CDR1 is SQVTM and CDR2 ANQGSEA. This CDR3 is built from 16 residues. Trimming removed 3 bases at V and 4 bases at J, with 21 bases between. In nucleotides, the CDR3 is TGCAGCGTTGAGGGGTTGGGGGCGTCATGGGGCTATGGCTACACCTTC. It yields the protein CSVEGLGASWGYGYTF.

This clonotype showed up many times. This rearrangement joins TRBV11-3 to TRBJ2-4; 7 bases match TRBD1. The CDR3 is 16 residues long. The germline V gene encodes CDR1 SGHNT and CDR2 YENEEA. V gave up 5 bases and J gave up 7 bases; unmatched junction bases: 14. CDR3 sequence: CASSGIDMTGFNIQYF. CDR3 coding DNA: TGTGCCAGCAGCGGGATTGATATGACAGGGTTTAACATTCAGTACTTC.

This clonotype was seen a few times. As DNA, the CDR3 is TGTGCCAGCAGCCACGGTTGGGACAGGGGCCACGAGCAGTACTTC. Translating gives CASSHGWDRGHEQYF. This chain connects TRBV12-3 or TRBV12-4 to TRBJ2-7, with 10 bases fitting TRBD1. V was pared by 6 bases and J by 5 bases, with 10 bases of the junction left unmatched. The CDR3 runs to 15 residues.

The rearrangement links TRBV3-1 to TRBJ2-2; unclear D gene. Germline assignment: CDR1 LGHDT and CDR2 YNNKEL (reference sequence). With 1 base removed from V and 2 bases from J, the gap between germline ends came to 5 bases. This CDR3 spans 14 amino acids. The CDR3 region is CASSQGLNTGELFF. CDR3 sequence (DNA): TGTGCCAGCAGCCAAGGACTTAACACCGGGGAGCTGTTTTTT.

Many counts were recorded for this clonotype. The CDR3 DNA sequence: TGTGCCAGCAGTTTAGCACAGGGGTTAGCGGGAGGGTTTGATAGTGAGCAGTTCTTC. Protein sequence: CASSLAQGLAGGFDSEQFF. V gene TRBV12-3 or TRBV12-4 combines with J gene TRBJ2-1; 11 bases align to TRBD2. The CDR3 is 19 amino acids. V shed 0 bases, J shed 9 bases, and the junction held 16 bases outside the gene matches.

A few counts support this clonotype. The V gene is TRBV29-1, the J gene TRBJ1-1; D not resolved. This CDR3 is 12 amino acids long. Deletions cut 6 bases from V and 0 bases from J, with 8 bases between. Germline assignment: CDR1 SQVTM and CDR2 ANQGSEA. CDR3 sequence reads: CSVNGLNTEAFF. The CDR3 bases are TGCAGCGTAAACGGACTGAACACTGAAGCTTTCTTT.

The V gene is TRBV20-1, the J gene TRBJ1-2; the D is unclear. Deletions cut 0 bases from V and 7 bases from J, with 18 bases between. This CDR3 is 15 amino acids long. CDR1 is DFQATT, CDR2 SNEGSKA, per germline (reference sequence). CDR3 sequence (DNA): TGCAGTGCTAGAGATTCCCGATACCCTTCGGGTGGCTACACCTTC. This sequence encodes CSARDSRYPSGGYTF.

This clonotype has a handful of counts. The chain employs TRBV7-2 and TRBJ2-5, with TRBD2 identical over 7 bases. Germline-derived CDR1 and CDR2 are SGHTA and FQGNSA. The ends lost 5 bases at V and 4 bases at J; junction bases unmatched: 13. The CDR3 has 16 amino acids. CDR3 sequence reads: CASSLQAGGMVETQYF. The CDR3 coding sequence is TGTGCCAGCAGCCTTCAAGCCGGGGGGATGGTAGAGACCCAGTACTTC.

Ten or more counts support this clonotype. This sequence joins TRBV6-5 and TRBJ2-7; TRBD2 agrees at 8 bases. The CDR3 runs to 16 residues. Germline loops: CDR1 MNHEY, CDR2 SVGAGI. Unmatched junction bases numbered 9, after V lost 0 bases and J lost 5 bases. The CDR3 region is CASSYSMAGGRHEQYF. As DNA, the CDR3 is TGTGCCAGCAGTTACTCGATGGCGGGAGGAAGGCACGAGCAGTACTTC.

The V gene is TRBV3-1, the J gene TRBJ1-2; 7 bases line up with TRBD1. Germline assignment: CDR1 LGHDT and CDR2 YNNKEL (reference sequence). The junction had 10 bases not matched to a gene; V was cut back by 0 bases and J by 6 bases. The CDR3 consists of 16 residues. The CDR3 here is CASSQDISKGADGYTF. For the CDR3, the DNA is TGTGCCAGCAGCCAAGACATTTCGAAGGGGGCGGATGGCTACACCTTC.

The rearrangement uses TRBV12-3 or TRBV12-4 and TRBJ1-2; 10 bases align to TRBD1. The V and J ends lost 6 bases and 8 bases, in that order; junction bases with no gene match: 9. The CDR3 totals 14 residues. The CDR3 is CASRLGQGEMGYTF. CDR3 nucleotides: TGTGCCAGCAGACTCGGACAGGGGGAAATGGGCTACACCTTC.

This clonotype was found many times. The V and J genes are TRBV12-3 or TRBV12-4 and TRBJ2-1; the match to TRBD2 covers 10 bases. The CDR3 is made up of 17 amino acids. V gave up 6 bases and J gave up 2 bases; unmatched junction bases: 10. For the CDR3, the DNA is TGTGCCAGCAGACCCTTTGGAGCGGGGGGGGCCTACAATGAGCAGTTCTTC. It yields the protein CASRPFGAGGAYNEQFF.

This chain joins TRBV5-1 and TRBJ1-3; D might be TRBD1 (5 bases). The CDR3 sequence is 16 residues long. Looked up from germline, CDR1 is SGHRS and CDR2 is YFSETQ. Trimming left V 0 bases short and J 0 bases short, with 10 bases between. In DNA, the CDR3 is TGCGCCAGCAGCTTGGCCGGGGCGAGCTCTGGAAACACCATATATTTT. Amino acid sequence: CASSLAGASSGNTIYF.

Remarks on this clonotype: Just one base apart from a much larger clone, this may be a read error. The rearrangement uses TRBV6-6 and TRBJ1-5; possibly TRBD1 for D (6 bases). The CDR3 runs 16 residues. Trimming pared 2 bases from V and 5 bases from J, leaving 16 bases between. Germline CDR1 and CDR2: MNHNY and SVGAGI (reference sequence). CDR3 sequence: CASSYQNRVGDQPQHF. The CDR3 bases are TGTGCCAGCAGTTACCAAAACAGGGTGGGCGATCAGCCCCAGCATTTT.

The chain carries TRBV7-2 and TRBJ1-5; D gene uncertain. Germline CDR1 SGHTA, CDR2 FQGNSA. The CDR3 is 15 residues long. V lost 1 base, J lost 7 bases, and 14 bases lay in between. The CDR3 bases are TGTGCCAGCAGCTTAGGGGGAAGGGTAAAGCAGCCCCAGCATTTT. Its translation: CASSLGGRVKQPQHF.

The sample holds a few counts of this clonotype. The chain has TRBV28 and TRBJ2-1, with 10 bases aligning to TRBD2. The CDR3 covers 18 residues. Germline values: CDR1 MDHEN, CDR2 SYDVKM. The J segment lost 3 bases and the V segment lost 2 bases, leaving 10 bases of the junction unmatched. This CDR3 reads CASSLIPSGRVFYNEQFF. The DNA for the CDR3 is TGTGCCAGCAGTTTAATTCCTAGCGGGAGAGTGTTCTACAATGAGCAGTTCTTC.

This chain joins TRBV4-1 and TRBJ2-5; 12 nucleotides line up with TRBD1. CDR1 is MGHRA and CDR2 is YSYEKL in the germline V gene. The V and J ends lost 4 bases and 4 bases, in that order; junction bases with no gene match: 16. There are 19 residues in the CDR3. The CDR3 sequence: CASSPQAHRDRGRRETQYF. The CDR3 DNA reads as TGCGCCAGCAGCCCTCAAGCCCACCGGGACAGGGGGCGGCGAGAGACCCAGTACTTC.

This clonotype was recorded many times. V usage is TRBV25-1 and J usage is TRBJ2-1; TRBD2 matches at 10 bases. The V gene end was trimmed by 7 bases and the J gene end by 0 bases; junction bases not matched to a gene: 12. The CDR3 has 18 amino acids. CDR1 is MGHDK, CDR2 SYGVNS, per germline. This CDR3 reads CASNPSPASGSSYNEQFF. For the CDR3, the DNA is TGTGCCAGCAACCCATCCCCGGCTAGCGGGAGCTCCTACAATGAGCAGTTCTTC.

This clonotype was detected many times. The rearrangement joins TRBV20-1 to TRBJ2-1; no firm D call. This CDR3 is 13 amino acids long. The V and J ends lost 5 bases and 14 bases respectively, with 22 bases between them. Looked up from germline, CDR1 is DFQATT and CDR2 is SNEGSKA (reference sequence). CDR3 region: CSAPVRAPSLEFF. CDR3 nucleotide sequence: TGCAGTGCTCCTGTCCGGGCCCCCTCCTTAGAGTTCTTC.

V is TRBV19 and J is TRBJ2-1, with TRBD1 identical over 8 bases. Per germline, CDR1 LNHDA and CDR2 SQIVND (reference sequence). The CDR3 extends over 16 amino acids. Trimming cost V 3 bases and J 5 bases; bases outside gene matches: 9. CDR3 bases: TGTGCCAGTAGTATTAGGGGACAGGTGTTTCACAATGAGCAGTTCTTC. It is translated as CASSIRGQVFHNEQFF.

This clonotype is a singleton in its sample. The chain employs TRBV3-1 and TRBJ1-1; no clear D gene. Germline CDR1 is LGHDT and CDR2 is YNNKEL (reference sequence). This CDR3 is 16 amino acids long. V was cut by 1 base and J by 2 bases, with 14 bases left in between. In DNA, the CDR3 is TGTGCCAGCAGCCAAGTACCACTCCGGAGTAACACTGAAGCTTTCTTT. Translation gives CASSQVPLRSNTEAFF.

This clonotype occurred many times. V usage is TRBV5-1 and J usage is TRBJ2-5, with 8 bases fitting TRBD2. V was clipped by 1 base and J by 4 bases; unmatched bases: 6. The CDR3 extends over 15 amino acids. The V gene's germline CDR1 is SGHRS and CDR2 YFSETQ. This CDR3 reads CASSLTGGPLETQYF. Here the CDR3 DNA reads TGCGCCAGCAGCTTGACGGGAGGGCCGCTAGAGACCCAGTACTTC. Drawing the rest from reference TRBV5-1 and TRBJ2-5, the complete variable domain is KAGVTQTPRYLIKTRGQQVTLSCSPISGHRSVSWYQQTPGQGLQFLFEYFSETQRNKGNFPGRFSGRQFSNSRSEMNVSTLELGDSALYLCASSLTGGPLETQYFGPGTRLLVL.

This clonotype was found many times. The chain combines TRBV7-9 with TRBJ2-3; D is undetermined. The CDR3 has 18 amino acids. V lost 2 bases to trimming and J lost 0 bases, with 18 bases between them. Germline lookup yields CDR1 SEHNR and CDR2 FQNEAQ (reference sequence). The CDR3 bases are TGTGCCAGCAGCTTAAGGAAGGCAGGTTTCACGAGCACAGATACGCAGTATTTT. Amino acid sequence: CASSLRKAGFTSTDTQYF.

This clonotype was recorded a few times. The rearrangement joins TRBV3-1 to TRBJ2-6; D is uncertain. The germline V gene encodes CDR1 LGHDT and CDR2 YNNKEL (reference sequence). The ends were cut back, 3 bases at V and 4 bases at J, with 4 bases in the middle. The CDR3 contains 13 residues. The CDR3 DNA sequence: TGTGCCAGCAGCCAGGGCGGGGCCAACGTCCTGACTTTC. The encoded protein is CASSQGGANVLTF.

The chain recombines TRBV6-4 with TRBJ1-1, with TRBD1 as a possible D gene (6 bases). Trimming left V 2 bases short and J 9 bases short, with 25 bases between. The CDR3 extends over 17 amino acids. Looked up from germline, CDR1 is MRHNA and CDR2 is SNTAGT. The CDR3 spells CASSDTYYGTTNGKAFF. The CDR3 bases are TGTGCCAGCAGTGACACGTATTACGGGACAACTAACGGGAAAGCTTTCTTT.